This TCR beta chain is from a study of a mutant IDH1 vaccine in newly diagnosed glioma (dated by TCRdb to the early 2020s). As for the study more broadly: Vaccination began 4-6 weeks after radiotherapy alone, or alongside temozolomide cycles in the chemotherapy-containing groups. Of the 32 patients who were treated, 62.5% were male and approximately 38% were female, and the mean age was around 40 years. Prior to enrollment, patients had been given standard therapy consisting of radiotherapy alone, temozolomide alone, or radiochemotherapy with temozolomide, with the combination given to most patients. The week-35 safety follow-up took place at visit V12, and the week-47 end of study took place at visit V13. Peripheral blood was drawn at six visits: V03 (baseline), V05, V07, V10, V12 and V13. Longitudinal TCRB deep sequencing was performed for some 25 treated patients wherever samples were available for exploratory analyses. Overall study outcomes, separate from this receptor: Across multiple MHC alleles, vaccine-induced immune responses were seen in more than 90% of patients. Pseudoprogression seemed to be unrelated to changes in the top peripheral T cell clonotypes found by TCRB sequencing. The authors noted that analyses of patient blood samples could not be reproduced because of sample limitations. Availability determined which PBMC samples were chosen for TCRB deep sequencing.

Points on this clone: Its cognate antigen has yet to be identified. Base-call qualities are not available, and no considerably larger clone is one nucleotide away.

From the cysteine up to the phenylalanine, the CDR3 has a length of 14 residues. CDR3 DNA only is kept here, 42 bases in frame from base 1. Looking up the germline V gene (reference sequence) yields CDR1 MNHEY and CDR2 SMNVEV. V is clipped by 2 bases and J by 5 bases, and the sequence between their germline boundaries is 12 bases long. The time point label corresponds to: week 35, safety follow-up. Each vaccine dose was 300 ug of a 20-mer mutant IDH1 peptide in Montanide, given subcutaneously with topical imiquimod. Across visits V03 through V10, patients got a total of eight vaccinations, given in weeks 1, 3, 5, 7, 11, 15, 19 and 23. Newly diagnosed WHO grade 3 or 4 IDH1-mutant astrocytomas showing loss of nuclear ATRX were present in the donors. The samples were drawn from NOA16, a multicentre, single-arm, open-label phase I trial in Germany that tested a mutant IDH1 peptide vaccine in humans for the first time. Genomic DNA for TCRB sequencing was extracted from EDTA blood using the DNeasy Blood and Tissue Kit.

The library was obtained by the immunoSEQ multiplex PCR assay. Following the manufacturer's protocol, the hsTCRB Kit was used to amplify rearranged TCR beta chain sequences. Sequencing of TCRB libraries was carried out on an Illumina MiSeq. As for how the authors treated the data: The kit vendor's proprietary platform handled demultiplexing, trimming and gene mapping. TCRdb's version of the immuneACCESS table is confined to in-frame rearrangements and falls short of the full clone set. An unresolved V gene accounts for under half of the shortfall where checked; the remainder is of unknown origin. V and J calls and clone size are as listed in that table; D and trimming were resolved from the DNA. Recorded for this sample are 35,000 to 50,000 clones; 65% to 90% of them occurred a single time. The top ten hold roughly 5% of the sample.

The chain joins TRBV27 to TRBJ1-1, with no D gene named confidently. The specimen comprised PBMCs, sampled from a glioma patient whose treatment included an IDH1 peptide vaccine. The clonotype comes from a woman aged 50 to 60 with glioma. The CDR3 protein: CASSLQGRSTEAFF. In nucleotide form, the sequence is TGTGCCAGCAGTTTACAAGGGCGGAGTACTGAAGCTTTCTTT.